This T cell receptor (beta chain) was obtained from a study of radiotherapy plus CTLA-4 blockade in lung cancer. The CDR3 loop spans 15 amino acids. CDR1 and CDR2 (germline): SGHRS, YFSETQ. V was clipped by 4 bases and J by 0 bases, with 11 bases between them. This clone was detected once. Measured with immunoSEQ multiplex PCR; TCRdb has only the in-frame clones, and not every one. The table has tens of thousands of clones, under 85% seen once; the top ten hold about 15%. Material: peripheral blood, obtained from a patient treated with radiotherapy plus ipilimumab. This receptor was taken from a human donor with non-small cell lung cancer that progressed on radiotherapy plus ipilimumab. The V gene is TRBV5-1, the J gene TRBJ1-3; D remains ambiguous. The CDR3 nucleotides are TGCGCCAGCAGCCCCGGTGGCGGCTCTGGAAACACCATATATTTT. The encoded protein is CASSPGGGSGNTIYF.